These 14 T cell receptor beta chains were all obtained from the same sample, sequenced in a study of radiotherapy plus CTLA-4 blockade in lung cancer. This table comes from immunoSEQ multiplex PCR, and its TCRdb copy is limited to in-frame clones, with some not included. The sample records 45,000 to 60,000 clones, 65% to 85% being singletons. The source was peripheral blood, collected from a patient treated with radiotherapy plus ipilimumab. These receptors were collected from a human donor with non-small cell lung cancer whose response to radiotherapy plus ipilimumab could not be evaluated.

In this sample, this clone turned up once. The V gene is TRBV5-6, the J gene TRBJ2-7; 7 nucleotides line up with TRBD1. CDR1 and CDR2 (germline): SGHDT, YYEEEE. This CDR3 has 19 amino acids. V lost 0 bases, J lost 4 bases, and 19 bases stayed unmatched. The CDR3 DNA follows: TGTGCCAGCAGCTTGGGGCTTGCCCTTCGAGGACAGGATTCTTACGAGCAGTACTTC. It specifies CASSLGLALRGQDSYEQYF.

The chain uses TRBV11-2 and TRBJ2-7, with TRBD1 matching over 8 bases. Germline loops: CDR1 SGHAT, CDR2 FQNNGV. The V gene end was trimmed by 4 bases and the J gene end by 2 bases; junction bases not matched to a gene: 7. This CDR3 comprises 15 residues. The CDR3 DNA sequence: TGTGCCAGCAGCTCCGTCAGGGACAGGCCCTACGAGCAGTACTTC. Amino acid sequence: CASSSVRDRPYEQYF.

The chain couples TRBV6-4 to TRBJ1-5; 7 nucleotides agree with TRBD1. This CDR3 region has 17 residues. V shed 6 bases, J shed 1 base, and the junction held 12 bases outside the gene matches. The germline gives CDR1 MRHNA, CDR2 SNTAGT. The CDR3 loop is CASRRQGDASSNQPQHF. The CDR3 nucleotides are TGTGCCAGCAGAAGACAGGGTGATGCATCAAGCAATCAGCCCCAGCATTTT.

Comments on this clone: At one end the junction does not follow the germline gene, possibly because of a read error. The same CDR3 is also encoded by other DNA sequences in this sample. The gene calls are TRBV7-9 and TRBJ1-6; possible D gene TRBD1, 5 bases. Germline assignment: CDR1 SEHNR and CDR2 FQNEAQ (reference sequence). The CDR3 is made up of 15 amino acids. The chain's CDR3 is CASSLAGGNNSPLHF. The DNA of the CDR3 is TGTGCCAGCAGCTTAGCGGGGGGGAATAATTCCCCCCTCCACTTT. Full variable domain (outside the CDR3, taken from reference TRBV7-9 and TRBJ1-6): DTGVSQNPRHKITKRGQNVTFRCDPISEHNRLYWYRQTLGQGPEFLTYFQNEAQLEKSRLLSDRFSAERPKGSFSTLEIQRTEQGDSAMYLCASSLAGGNNSPLHFGNGTRLTVT.

The DNA of the CDR3 is TGTGCCAGCAGTTTAGAGGGGACAGGGGATGGCTACACCTTC. Protein: CASSLEGTGDGYTF. V gene TRBV27 combines with J gene TRBJ1-2; TRBD1 matches 10 bases. This CDR3 spans 14 amino acids. Trimming cost V 2 bases and J 6 bases; bases outside gene matches: 3. Germline CDR1 and CDR2: MNHEY and SMNVEV (reference sequence).

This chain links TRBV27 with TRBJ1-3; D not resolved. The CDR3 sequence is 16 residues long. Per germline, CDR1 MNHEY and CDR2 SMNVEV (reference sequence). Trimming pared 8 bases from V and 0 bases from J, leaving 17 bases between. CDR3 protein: CASSPGGGFSGNTIYF. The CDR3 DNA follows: TGTGCCAGCTCCCCTGGTGGAGGTTTCTCTGGAAACACCATATATTTT.

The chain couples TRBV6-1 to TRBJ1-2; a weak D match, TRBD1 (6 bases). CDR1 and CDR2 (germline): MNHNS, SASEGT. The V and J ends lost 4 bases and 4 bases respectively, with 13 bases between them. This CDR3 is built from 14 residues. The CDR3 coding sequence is TGTGCCAGCAGTGGAGGACAGACGGGCTATGGCTACACCTTC. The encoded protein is CASSGGQTGYGYTF.

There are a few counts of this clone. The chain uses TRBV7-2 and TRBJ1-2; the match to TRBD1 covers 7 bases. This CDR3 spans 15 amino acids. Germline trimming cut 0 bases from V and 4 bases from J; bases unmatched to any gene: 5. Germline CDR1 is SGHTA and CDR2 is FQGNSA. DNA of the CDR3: TGTGCCAGCAGCTTAGCCTCGACAGGGATCTATGGCTACACCTTC. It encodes CASSLASTGIYGYTF.

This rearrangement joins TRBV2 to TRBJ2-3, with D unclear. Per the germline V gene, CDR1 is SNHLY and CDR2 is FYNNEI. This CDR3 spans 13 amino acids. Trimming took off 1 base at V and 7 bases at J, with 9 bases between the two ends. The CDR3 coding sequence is TGTGCCAGCAGTGAAGGACTGGGTTATACGCAGTATTTT. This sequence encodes CASSEGLGYTQYF.

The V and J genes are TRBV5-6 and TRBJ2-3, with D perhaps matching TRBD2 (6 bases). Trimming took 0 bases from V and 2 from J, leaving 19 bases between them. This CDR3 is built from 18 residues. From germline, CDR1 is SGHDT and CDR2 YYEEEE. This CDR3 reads CASSLVKTRGLNTDTQYF. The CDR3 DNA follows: TGTGCCAGCAGCTTGGTCAAGACCCGGGGACTTAACACAGATACGCAGTATTTT.

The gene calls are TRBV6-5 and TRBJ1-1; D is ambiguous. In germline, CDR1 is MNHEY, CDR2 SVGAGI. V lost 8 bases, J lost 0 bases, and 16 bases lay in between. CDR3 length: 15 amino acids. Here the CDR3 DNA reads TGTGCCAGCCGTTCAATTAACAGTTTGAACACTGAAGCTTTCTTT. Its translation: CASRSINSLNTEAFF.

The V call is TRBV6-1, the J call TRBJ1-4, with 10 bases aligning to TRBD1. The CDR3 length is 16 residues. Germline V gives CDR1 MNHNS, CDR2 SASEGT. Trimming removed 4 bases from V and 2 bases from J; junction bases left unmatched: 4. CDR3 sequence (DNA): TGTGCCAGCAGTGGATCGACAGGGGGCACTAATGAAAAACTGTTTTTT. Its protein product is CASSGSTGGTNEKLFF.

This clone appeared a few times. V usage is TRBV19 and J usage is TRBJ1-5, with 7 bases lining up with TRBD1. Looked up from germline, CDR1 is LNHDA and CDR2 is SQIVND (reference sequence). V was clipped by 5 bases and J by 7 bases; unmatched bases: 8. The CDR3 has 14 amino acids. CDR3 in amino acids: CASSDPGQFQPQHF. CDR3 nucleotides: TGTGCCAGTAGTGATCCGGGACAGTTCCAGCCCCAGCATTTT.

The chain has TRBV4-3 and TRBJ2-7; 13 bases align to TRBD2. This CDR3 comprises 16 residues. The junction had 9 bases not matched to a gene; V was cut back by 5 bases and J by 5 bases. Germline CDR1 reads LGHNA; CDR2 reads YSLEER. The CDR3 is CASSERTSGSLHEQYF. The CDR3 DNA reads TGCGCCAGCAGCGAACGGACTAGCGGGAGTCTACACGAGCAGTACTTC.